This entry lists 26 T cell receptor beta chains sequenced from one sample in a study of T-cell reconstitution after alpha-beta-depleted transplantation in children. The library targeted TCRbeta and was prepared with unique molecular identifiers. MiXCR, run by TCRdb on the PCR reads, gives a single entry per CDR3 protein. This sample yields roughly 340,000 distinct CDR3 sequences, of which 15% to 20% are seen a single time; about 41% belongs to the top ten. The sequencing used PBMCs, mostly from graft donor cells, collected 360 days after TCRalphabeta/CD19-depleted stem cell transplant. The origin of the receptors is a male patient aged 2 to 9 who had a stem cell transplant for acute lymphoblastic leukemia, so the T cells may come from the graft donor.

This chain uses TRBV4-3 with TRBJ2-6, with 10 bases matching TRBD1. Trimming cost V 2 bases and J 1 base; bases outside gene matches: 5. This CDR3 is 18 amino acids long. Germline CDR1 is LGHNA and CDR2 is YSLEER. CDR3 sequence reads: CASSQTTGGASGANVLTF. DNA for the CDR3: TGCGCCAGCAGCCAAACGACAGGGGGCGCTTCTGGGGCCAACGTCCTGACTTTC.

The rearrangement joins TRBV7-2 to TRBJ2-1; 10 bases are a match to TRBD1. The CDR3 totals 17 residues. V trimming: 0 bases; J trimming: 4 bases; junction bases outside the gene matches: 6. The V gene's germline CDR1 is SGHTA and CDR2 FQGNSA. The CDR3, as DNA: TGTGCCAGCAGCTTAGCGGGGGGGACAGGGGTATACAATGAGCAGTTCTTC. Translation gives CASSLAGGTGVYNEQFF.

The chain is built from TRBV27 and TRBJ2-3; tentative D call: TRBD1 (5 bases). Germline-derived CDR1 and CDR2 are MNHEY and SMNVEV (reference sequence). This CDR3 is 16 amino acids long. V lost 6 bases to trimming and J lost 0 bases, with 16 bases between them. The CDR3 nucleotides read TGTGCCAGCAGGAGGCTCAGGGCCCCTAGCACAGATACGCAGTATTTT. As protein: CASRRLRAPSTDTQYF.

This clonotype was detected a few times. This sequence joins TRBV5-1 and TRBJ2-7; TRBD2 matches 7 bases. Germline CDR1 and CDR2: SGHRS and YFSETQ. Trimming cost V 0 bases and J 1 base; bases outside gene matches: 13. The CDR3 consists of 18 residues. Here the CDR3 reads CASSLVPLSGSVSYEQYF. The CDR3 bases are TGCGCCAGCAGCTTGGTCCCCCTTAGCGGGTCCGTTTCCTACGAGCAGTACTTC.

There are many counts of this clonotype. The genes are TRBV11-2 and TRBJ2-7, with 9 nucleotides matching TRBD1. The ends lost 0 bases at V and 6 bases at J; junction bases unmatched: 12. Per germline, CDR1 SGHAT and CDR2 FQNNGV. The CDR3 runs to 17 residues. The CDR3 DNA sequence: TGTGCCAGCAGCTTAGATAAGTTTGCCGGGACAGGGAGCGAGCAGTACTTC. Amino acids: CASSLDKFAGTGSEQYF.

This clonotype appeared many times. The chain is built from TRBV7-6 and TRBJ2-1; no clear D. The CDR3 covers 14 residues. Germline V gene lookup returns CDR1 SGHVS and CDR2 FNYEAQ. V lost 2 bases and J 1 base, leaving 6 bases between the germline ends. CDR3 protein: CASSLQESYNEQFF. CDR3 sequence (DNA): TGTGCCAGCAGCTTACAGGAATCCTACAATGAGCAGTTCTTC.

There are many counts of this clonotype. The chain uses TRBV7-8 and TRBJ2-7; D is uncertain. The V and J ends lost 6 bases and 7 bases respectively, with 13 bases between them. Germline CDR1 and CDR2: SGHVS and FQNEAQ. The CDR3 spans 12 residues. CDR3: CASRRVPTEQYF. The CDR3, as DNA: TGTGCCAGCAGACGTGTCCCCACTGAGCAGTACTTC.

The table lists this clonotype with a few counts. The J gene is TRBJ2-1, the V gene TRBV20-1, with TRBD2 identical over 8 bases. V lost 1 base and J lost 2; bases outside the gene matches: 25. CDR1 is DFQATT and CDR2 is SNEGSKA in the germline V gene (reference sequence). The CDR3 spans 22 residues. The CDR3 DNA reads as TGCAGTGCTAGAGTACTGGGCCAAGCGGGAGAAGTTGAGGTAATGGCCTACAATGAGCAGTTCTTC. Translating it yields CSARVLGQAGEVEVMAYNEQFF.

The V and J genes are TRBV6-1 and TRBJ1-5; perhaps TRBD1 as D (6 bases). Germline V CDR1 and CDR2: MNHNS, SASEGT. V lost 6 bases and J lost 1, with 13 bases in between. CDR3 length: 15 amino acids. DNA for the CDR3: TGTGCCAGCAGCCGCCAGGGGAGCAGCAATCAGCCCCAGCATTTT. It codes for CASSRQGSSNQPQHF.

This clonotype has a count of ten or more. The rearrangement links TRBV28 to TRBJ2-3, with a possible D match to TRBD2 (6 bases). CDR3 length: 17 amino acids. Germline lookup yields CDR1 MDHEN and CDR2 SYDVKM. V dropped 3 bases and J dropped 2 bases, with 18 bases sitting between them. For the CDR3, the DNA is TGTGCCAGCAGTTTGCCTCTAATAGCGGAACCCACAGATACGCAGTATTTT. Translated, it gives CASSLPLIAEPTDTQYF.

The CDR3 loop reads CSALPSRDRGFSPLHF. CDR3 in DNA: TGCAGTGCTCTCCCATCCCGGGACAGGGGGTTTTCACCCCTCCACTTT. The rearrangement links TRBV20-1 to TRBJ1-6; 11 nucleotides line up with TRBD1. Germline V gene sequence: CDR1 DFQATT, CDR2 SNEGSKA (reference sequence). Losses at the gene ends were 5 bases for V and 9 bases for J; bases not matched to a gene: 12. The CDR3 extends over 16 amino acids.

This clonotype came up many times. V and J are TRBV15 and TRBJ2-4; weak D call: TRBD2 (5 bases). Germline V CDR1 and CDR2: LNHNV, YYDKDF (reference sequence). V lost 3 bases and J lost 6, with 9 bases in between. This CDR3 spans 13 amino acids. The CDR3 region has the DNA TGTGCCACCAGCAGGGGAGTAGGAAACATTCAGTACTTC. Amino acids: CATSRGVGNIQYF.

This clonotype came up a few times. The genes are TRBV6-5 and TRBJ2-2; no reliable D call. Per the germline V gene, CDR1 is MNHEY and CDR2 is SVGAGI. V dropped 1 base and J dropped 2 bases, with 2 bases sitting between them. The CDR3 runs to 13 residues. Here the CDR3 DNA reads TGTGCCAGCAGTTACTTTAACACCGGGGAGCTGTTTTTT. Translation gives CASSYFNTGELFF.

This clonotype was detected many times. This chain links TRBV7-9 with TRBJ2-2; a weak D match, TRBD2 (6 bases). Germline V lookup: CDR1 SEHNR, CDR2 FQNEAQ (reference sequence). Trimming took 5 bases from V and 4 from J, leaving 11 bases between them. The CDR3 loop spans 14 amino acids. CDR3 in DNA: TGTGCCAGCAGCCTACTAGCCGGCACCGGGGAGCTGTTTTTT. This translates into CASSLLAGTGELFF.

The sample holds a few counts of this clonotype. The V and J genes are TRBV20-1 and TRBJ2-5, with D maybe TRBD2 (5 bases). This CDR3 region has 12 residues. The germline gives CDR1 DFQATT, CDR2 SNEGSKA (reference sequence). The V end lost 4 bases, the J end lost 2 bases, and 8 bases lay between the germline ends. CDR3 nucleotide sequence: TGCAGTGCTACCGGGAATCAAGAGACCCAGTACTTC. It specifies CSATGNQETQYF.

The J gene is TRBJ2-3, the V gene TRBV6-2 or TRBV6-3, with D perhaps matching TRBD2 (5 bases). Germline CDR1 reads MNHEY; CDR2 reads SVGEGT. The CDR3 is 14 amino acids. The ends were cut back, 10 bases at V and 2 bases at J, with 16 bases in the middle. CDR3 DNA sequence: TGTGCCACCGGCGGGTATGGGAACACAGATACGCAGTATTTT. This gives the protein CATGGYGNTDTQYF.

The rearrangement joins TRBV7-3 to TRBJ2-1, with D perhaps TRBD1 or TRBD2 (7 bases each). Germline CDR1 and CDR2: SGHTA and FQGTGA. This CDR3 has 18 amino acids. V was shortened by 4 bases and J by 4 bases, with 23 bases between the two germline ends. CDR3 nucleotides: TGTGCCAGCAGCTCACAGGGGAGGGGGCTAGCGAATTACAATGAGCAGTTCTTC. Its translation: CASSSQGRGLANYNEQFF.

This clonotype was seen ten or more times. The chain recombines TRBV20-1 with TRBJ2-1; 12 bases map to TRBD2. The CDR3 has 15 amino acids. J was trimmed by 9 bases and V by 0 bases; bases with no gene match: 6. Looked up from germline, CDR1 is DFQATT and CDR2 is SNEGSKA (reference sequence). CDR3 residues: CSARDWRLAGVEQFF. CDR3 bases: TGCAGTGCTAGAGATTGGAGACTAGCGGGAGTTGAGCAGTTCTTC.

This chain joins TRBV6-1 and TRBJ2-2, with D maybe TRBD2 (5 bases). This CDR3 has 15 amino acids. The germline V gene encodes CDR1 MNHNS and CDR2 SASEGT. V was trimmed by 5 bases and J by 5 bases, leaving 15 bases between them. The CDR3 protein is CASSPPGLATGELFF. CDR3 DNA sequence: TGTGCCAGCAGTCCCCCAGGACTGGCGACCGGGGAGCTGTTTTTT.

The J gene is TRBJ2-1, the V gene TRBV9; D remains unclear. The germline V gene has CDR1 SGDLS and CDR2 YYNGEE. V lost 0 bases, J lost 5 bases, and 3 bases lay in between. This CDR3 has 12 amino acids. CDR3 bases: TGTGCCAGCAGCGTAGGACACAATGAGCAGTTCTTC. This sequence encodes CASSVGHNEQFF.

This sequence joins TRBV5-6 and TRBJ2-3; 7 bases are shared with TRBD2. The germline V gene has CDR1 SGHDT and CDR2 YYEEEE. This CDR3 comprises 16 residues. The V gene end was trimmed by 1 base and the J gene end by 1 base; junction bases not matched to a gene: 6. Here the CDR3 reads CASSLWGTTRTDTQYF. CDR3 nucleotide sequence: TGTGCCAGCAGCTTGTGGGGGACTACTCGCACAGATACGCAGTATTTT.

This CDR3 is CSAWDMGYYEQYF. The CDR3 DNA reads TGCAGTGCCTGGGACATGGGGTACTACGAGCAGTACTTC. The J gene is TRBJ2-7, the V gene TRBV20-1; perhaps TRBD1 as D (6 bases). CDR1 and CDR2 from the germline V gene are DFQATT and SNEGSKA (reference sequence). The CDR3 loop spans 13 amino acids. The V gene lost 6 bases and the J gene lost 3 bases, with 15 bases spanning the gap.

V usage is TRBV12-1 and J usage is TRBJ2-3; whether TRBD2, the table's D call, matches the DNA was not checked. TRBV12-1 is designated a pseudogene. The CDR3 contains 16 residues. The CDR3 bases are TGTGCCAGCAGCCGCCATAGCGGGAGCGAGCCAGATACGCAGTATTTT. It encodes CASSRHSGSEPDTQYF.

This clonotype turned up a few times. V usage is TRBV3-1 and J usage is TRBJ2-7; D not resolved. Germline CDR1 is LGHDT and CDR2 is YNNKEL (reference sequence). This CDR3 has 13 amino acids. Trimming shortened V by 0 bases and J by 6 bases, and 9 bases separated the two germline ends. As DNA, the CDR3 is TGTGCCAGCAGCCAAGATAGAAGGGCCGAGCAGTACTTC. This encodes CASSQDRRAEQYF.

V is TRBV12-3 or TRBV12-4 and J is TRBJ1-1; the D gene is possibly TRBD1 (6 bases). The CDR3 runs 15 residues. V dropped 6 bases and J dropped 5 bases, with 19 bases sitting between them. CDR3 coding DNA: TGTGCCAGCAGCACTAGACAGGCGGGTTTAACTGAAGCTTTCTTT. Encoded protein: CASSTRQAGLTEAFF.

The chain joins TRBV24-1 to TRBJ2-1; the D gene is possibly TRBD1 (6 bases). The CDR3 loop spans 18 amino acids. V lost 4 bases and J lost 0, with 18 bases in between. From germline, CDR1 is KGHDR and CDR2 SFDVKD. CDR3 amino acids: CATSDPRRQDRSYNEQFF. CDR3 coding DNA: TGTGCCACCAGTGACCCCCGAAGACAGGACCGCTCCTACAATGAGCAGTTCTTC.